Shown below are 15 T cell receptor beta chains from a single sample sequenced in a study of blood T cells in healthy people across ages. A second roughly 6 to 11 cycle PCR used barcoded and J-beta primers. MiXCR was run by TCRdb on the 5' RACE reads, yielding one entry per CDR3 protein. The profile covers 1.2 million to 1.5 million distinct CDR3 sequences, with almost 60% appearing a single time and approximately 7% taken by the ten largest. Sequenced sample: blood. These receptor sequences come from a man aged 18 to 35 in good health.

Note on this clonotype: The junction departs from the called germline gene at one end, perhaps through a read error. This rearrangement joins TRBV4-1 to TRBJ1-6; D is uncertain. Per the germline V gene, CDR1 is MGHRA and CDR2 is YSYEKL. The CDR3 has 14 residues. CDR3 nucleotide sequence: TGCGCCAGTAGCCAAGGTGGGCAGACATCACCCCTCCACTTT. As protein: CASSQGGQTSPLHF.

The chain is built from TRBV3-1 and TRBJ1-2, with TRBD1 matching 7 bases. Unmatched junction bases numbered 7, after V lost 0 bases and J lost 0 bases. Per germline, CDR1 LGHDT and CDR2 YNNKEL (reference sequence). CDR3 length: 17 amino acids. CDR3 region: CASSQDTGAQPNYGYTF. DNA of the CDR3: TGTGCCAGCAGCCAAGACACAGGGGCGCAACCTAACTATGGCTACACCTTC.

The V and J genes are TRBV6-2 or TRBV6-3 and TRBJ2-5; TRBD1 aligns across 9 bases. The V gene's germline CDR1 is MNHEY and CDR2 SVGEGT. This CDR3 comprises 13 residues. With V trimmed by 10 bases and J by 5 bases, 8 bases remained unmatched. CDR3 in DNA: TGTGCCACCCAGGGACAGGGCGGGGAGACCCAGTACTTC. Its protein product is CATQGQGGETQYF.

V and J are TRBV7-6 and TRBJ2-1, with D possibly TRBD2 on 6 matching bases. Germline values: CDR1 SGHVS, CDR2 FNYEAQ. This CDR3 comprises 17 residues. The V end was cut by 1 base, the J end by 0 bases, with 13 bases between. CDR3 DNA: TGTGCCAGCAGCTTAGGCGATGGAGGGAGCTCCTACAATGAGCAGTTCTTC. It encodes CASSLGDGGSSYNEQFF.

J is TRBJ2-7 and V is TRBV20-1; 9 bases agree with TRBD2. The closer fit of TRBJ2-5 to the DNA end suggests the J call may be wrong. Germline assignment: CDR1 DFQATT and CDR2 SNEGSKA (reference sequence). The CDR3 has 13 residues. Here the CDR3 reads CSAKLSGRETQYF. For the CDR3, the DNA is TGCAGTGCTAAGCTTAGCGGGAGAGAGACCCAGTACTTC.

This clonotype was found many times. The chain couples TRBV28 to TRBJ2-7, with TRBD1 matching 8 bases. Germline loops: CDR1 MDHEN, CDR2 SYDVKM. The CDR3 is 15 residues long. V lost 6 bases and J lost 0; bases outside the gene matches: 7. CDR3: CASSVPQGASYEQYF. The CDR3 DNA reads as TGTGCCAGCAGCGTTCCTCAGGGGGCCTCCTACGAGCAGTACTTC.

This chain links TRBV12-3 or TRBV12-4 with TRBJ2-1; a weak D match, TRBD2 (7 bases). The CDR3 runs 13 residues. V was pared by 10 bases and J by 7 bases, with 17 bases between. CDR3 in DNA: TGTGCCACCTATGGGGGGGCAGGTAATGAGCAGTTCTTC. It encodes CATYGGAGNEQFF.

V and J are TRBV28 and TRBJ2-5, with D possibly being TRBD1 or TRBD2 (5 bases each). The J call is doubtful: the DNA matches TRBJ2-7 better. The CDR3 extends over 13 amino acids. In germline, CDR1 is MDHEN, CDR2 SYDVKM. The CDR3 is CASSPGTPPEQYF. CDR3 bases: TGTGCCAGCAGTCCGGGGACGCCCCCCGAGCAGTACTTC.

This clonotype occurred a few times. The rearrangement joins TRBV7-2 to TRBJ2-1; 11 bases line up with TRBD2. Germline V gives CDR1 SGHTA, CDR2 FQGNSA. The CDR3 has 15 amino acids. J gave up 7 bases and V 3 bases, and 5 bases lay outside the gene matches. CDR3 amino acids: CASSLGASGGNEQFF. In DNA, the CDR3 is TGTGCCAGCAGCTTGGGGGCTAGCGGGGGGAATGAGCAGTTCTTC.

V and J are TRBV5-1 and TRBJ1-5; no clear D. With 3 bases removed from V and 5 bases from J, the gap between germline ends came to 9 bases. The CDR3 contains 13 residues. CDR1 and CDR2 from the germline V gene are SGHRS and YFSETQ. This CDR3 reads CASSSLPDQPQHF. As DNA, the CDR3 is TGCGCCAGCAGCTCCTTACCTGATCAGCCCCAGCATTTT.

This sequence joins TRBV4-1 and TRBJ2-1, with TRBD1 matching 7 bases. Looked up from germline, CDR1 is MGHRA and CDR2 is YSYEKL. The length of the CDR3 is 17 residues. V dropped 0 bases and J dropped 7; count of bases not matched to a gene: 12. The CDR3 loop reads CASSQEGVSQGENEQFF. CDR3 DNA sequence: TGCGCCAGCAGCCAAGAGGGGGTGAGTCAGGGGGAGAATGAGCAGTTCTTC.

The chain couples TRBV20-1 to TRBJ2-7, with 8 bases that match TRBD2. J gave up 7 bases and V 3 bases, and 8 bases lay outside the gene matches. Germline CDR1 and CDR2: DFQATT and SNEGSKA (reference sequence). CDR3 length equals 13 residues. CDR3 sequence: CSASVAGLKEQYF. The CDR3 DNA follows: TGCAGTGCTAGTGTAGCGGGACTAAAGGAGCAGTACTTC.

This clonotype was seen a few times. The gene calls are TRBV20-1 and TRBJ2-7; D remains ambiguous. V lost 4 bases and J 3 bases, leaving 22 bases between the germline ends. Germline V gene data show CDR1 as DFQATT and CDR2 as SNEGSKA (reference sequence). The CDR3 consists of 16 residues. CDR3 sequence reads: CSATPLIQVPYYEQYF. In DNA form, the CDR3 reads TGCAGTGCTACCCCCTTAATTCAGGTGCCTTACTACGAGCAGTACTTC.

The chain is built from TRBV10-3 and TRBJ2-1; 7 bases fit TRBD1. CDR3 length equals 16 residues. The V segment lost 0 bases and the J segment 2 bases; nucleotides outside the gene matches: 4. Germline assignment: CDR1 ENHRY and CDR2 SYGVKD. CDR3 nucleotide sequence: TGTGCCATCAGTGAGTCGGGACAGCAACCCTACAATGAGCAGTTCTTC. Translation: CAISESGQQPYNEQFF.

In its sample, this clonotype was seen once. The gene calls are TRBV29-1 and TRBJ2-3, with D uncertain. Germline CDR1 and CDR2: SQVTM and ANQGSEA. Trimming left V 4 bases short and J 1 base short, with 21 bases between. CDR3 size: 17 residues. This CDR3 is CSVGFTSDAGRTDTQYF. For the CDR3, the DNA is TGCAGCGTTGGCTTTACCTCGGACGCCGGCCGCACAGATACGCAGTATTTT.